A selection of T cell receptor beta chains follows, all from one sample in a study of cytomegalovirus exposure and HLA in healthy donors. Assay: immunoSEQ multiplex PCR; the TCRdb copy retains only in-frame clones and omits some. Among approximately 160,000 clones listed, 70% to 80% were seen once. The specimen sequenced was PBMCs. The receptors originated from a young man in good health and CMV-seropositive. CDR3s include the opening cysteine and the closing phenylalanine or tryptophan. Fields, in order: J gene, V gene, clone size, D gene, CDR3 protein, CDR3 DNA. A D gene is named only where the DNA matches it firmly. Size is stated for part of the rows, as once, few or many counts, or as a class when the clone is expanded.

>TRBJ1-1|TRBV11-2|.|.
CASRTVRGRTEAFF
TGTGCCAGCAGGACAGTTCGGGGGAGGACTGAAGCTTTCTTT
>TRBJ2-7|TRBV11-2|.|TRBD1
CASSLVTGFGYEQYF
TGTGCCAGCAGCTTAGTGACAGGGTTCGGCTACGAGCAGTACTTC
>TRBJ1-2|TRBV18|.|.
CASSPDRRYGYTF
TGTGCCAGCTCACCCGACAGGCGCTATGGCTACACCTTC
>TRBJ2-2|TRBV6-1|.|.
CASSEYRANTGELFF
TGTGCCAGCAGTGAATACAGAGCGAACACCGGGGAGCTGTTTTTT
>TRBJ1-3|TRBV5-5|few|.
CASSPTHSGNTIYF
TGTGCCAGCAGCCCCACACACTCTGGAAACACCATATATTTT
>TRBJ2-7|TRBV28|.|.
CATGTIHYEQYF
TGTGCCACGGGGACAATCCACTACGAGCAGTACTTC
>TRBJ1-4|TRBV5-1|.|.
CASSLTGATNEKLFF
TGCGCCAGCAGCCTTACAGGAGCAACTAATGAAAAACTGTTTTTT
>TRBJ2-7|TRBV7-3|.|TRBD1
CASSFTGGEAYEQYF
TGTGCCAGCAGCTTTACAGGGGGCGAGGCCTACGAGCAGTACTTC
>TRBJ2-7|TRBV10-1|.|.
CASSAGQTYEQYF
TGCGCCAGCAGTGCTGGACAGACCTACGAGCAGTACTTC
>TRBJ1-2|TRBV5-1|.|TRBD1
CASSATGVGGYTF
TGCGCCAGCAGCGCCACAGGGGTTGGCGGCTACACCTTC
>TRBJ1-4|TRBV5-4|.|.
CASSLYRATNEKLFF
TGTGCCAGCAGCTTGTATCGTGCAACTAATGAAAAACTGTTTTTT
>TRBJ2-7|TRBV20-1|.|.
CSARLVHEQYF
TGCAGTGCTAGGCTAGTCCACGAGCAGTACTTC
>TRBJ1-1|TRBV28|.|.
CASSLGENTEAFF
TGTGCCAGCAGTTTGGGCGAGAACACTGAAGCTTTCTTT
>TRBJ2-1|TRBV7-9|.|.
CASSSLVGGPINNEQFF
TGTGCCAGCAGCTCACTAGTGGGGGGGCCGATCAATAATGAGCAGTTCTTC
>TRBJ1-2|TRBV19|.|.
CASSGAWAGYTF
TGTGCCAGTAGTGGGGCTTGGGCTGGCTACACCTTC
>TRBJ1-1|TRBV5-1|.|.
CASSSPGWTEAFF
TGCGCCAGCAGCTCGCCCGGGTGGACTGAAGCTTTCTTT
>TRBJ1-1|TRBV15|.|.
CATSRGTGSAEAFF
TGTGCCACCAGCAGAGGTACAGGGAGCGCTGAAGCTTTCTTT
>TRBJ2-1|TRBV2|.|.
CASSGGGGGFNEQFF
TGTGCCAGCAGTGGCGGTGGGGGGGGCTTTAATGAGCAGTTCTTC
>TRBJ1-2|TRBV2|.|.
CASSAKRGGDYGYSF
TGTGCCAGCAGCGCGAAAAGGGGCGGGGACTATGGCTACTCCTTC
>TRBJ2-3|TRBV28|few|TRBD2
CASSLVQRDSTDTQYF
TGTGCCAGCAGTTTGGTCCAGCGGGACAGCACAGATACGCAGTATTTT
>TRBJ2-5|TRBV29-1|.|.
CSVEENGLVQETQYF
TGCAGCGTTGAAGAAAACGGACTGGTCCAAGAGACCCAGTACTTC
>TRBJ1-5|TRBV27|.|TRBD1
CASSRLRSDRGNQPQHF
TGTGCCAGCAGTCGCCTCCGCTCGGACAGGGGTAATCAGCCCCAGCATTTT
>TRBJ1-2|TRBV5-1|.|.
CASSSTGSYGYTF
TGCGCCAGCAGCTCCACAGGGTCGTATGGCTACACCTTC